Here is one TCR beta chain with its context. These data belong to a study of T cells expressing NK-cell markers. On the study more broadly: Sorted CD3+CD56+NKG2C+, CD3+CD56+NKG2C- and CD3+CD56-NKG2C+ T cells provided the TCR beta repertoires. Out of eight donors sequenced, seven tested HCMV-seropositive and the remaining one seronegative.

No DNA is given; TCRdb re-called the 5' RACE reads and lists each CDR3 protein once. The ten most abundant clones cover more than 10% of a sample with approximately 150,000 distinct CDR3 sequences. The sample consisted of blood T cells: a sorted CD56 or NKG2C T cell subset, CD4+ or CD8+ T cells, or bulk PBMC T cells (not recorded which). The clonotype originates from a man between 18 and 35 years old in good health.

CDR3 residues: CSAIRDYTNTGELFF. The chain has TRBV20-1 and TRBJ2-2; TCRdb's assignment of TRBD2 cannot be checked, as there is no DNA. In germline, CDR1 is DFQATT, CDR2 SNEGSKA (reference sequence). The CDR3 spans 15 residues.